The 22 T cell receptor beta chains below come from one sample, sequenced in a study of Ad26.COV2.S vaccination and SARS-CoV-2 variants. The treatment denotes: about 20 received Ad26.COV2.S at low or high dose, single or two shots; about 5 received placebo; per-sample allocation not given. Specimens were obtained on day 63 following the first vaccine or placebo injection. Generated by immunoSEQ multiplex PCR, the TCRdb table keeps only in-frame clones and is missing some. Among 500,000 or so clones listed, 89% were seen once. The sample in question was peripheral blood, obtained in a trial of Ad26.COV2.S vaccine versus placebo. Receptor source: a person between 18 and 60 years old who received the Ad26.COV2.S COVID-19 vaccine or a placebo.

This clone was counted only a few times. The chain links TRBV19 to TRBJ1-2; D uncertain. The germline V gene has CDR1 LNHDA and CDR2 SQIVND (reference sequence). This CDR3 comprises 13 residues. Between the trimmed V and J ends, which lost 8 bases and 6 bases, there was a span of 16 bases. CDR3 DNA sequence: TGTGCCAGTCAAGGGCGAGGGTTCAATGGCTACACCTTC. Its translation is CASQGRGFNGYTF.

The rearrangement uses TRBV18 and TRBJ2-3, with 8 positions matching TRBD2. Germline V lookup: CDR1 KGHSH, CDR2 LQKENI. The CDR3 runs to 14 residues. Trimming removed 3 bases from V and 5 bases from J; junction bases left unmatched: 4. CDR3 in amino acids: CASSPRAGEDTQYF. For the CDR3, the DNA is TGTGCCAGCTCACCGAGAGCGGGAGAAGATACGCAGTATTTT.

This chain joins TRBV14 and TRBJ1-2, with no clear D. The CDR3 runs to 14 residues. V shed 5 bases and J shed 6 bases, with 16 bases lying between them. Germline V gives CDR1 SGHDN, CDR2 FVKESK. CDR3 bases: TGTGCCAGCAGCTCCTTAGAGGGAACAGATGGCTACACCTTC. It specifies CASSSLEGTDGYTF.

The chain combines TRBV7-2 with TRBJ2-1; 8 bases agree with TRBD2. Germline V gives CDR1 SGHTA, CDR2 FQGNSA. V shed 3 bases and J 4 bases; nucleotides not matched to a gene: 11. CDR3 size: 17 residues. CDR3 DNA: TGTGCCAGCAGCTTTACCCATACGGTAGCGGGGTACAATGAGCAGTTCTTC. The encoded protein is CASSFTHTVAGYNEQFF.

This chain joins TRBV7-8 and TRBJ2-2; tentative D call: TRBD2 (7 bases). This CDR3 has 13 residues. Germline CDR1 SGHVS, CDR2 FQNEAQ. CDR3 loop: CGFSGGAVGELFF. The CDR3 nucleotides are TGTGGATTTTCTGGGGGGGCGGTCGGGGAGCTGTTTTTT.

This chain connects TRBV7-3 to TRBJ2-1, with D possibly being TRBD1 (6 bases). Looked up from germline, CDR1 is SGHTA and CDR2 is FQGTGA. Deletions cut 5 bases from V and 7 bases from J, with 18 bases between. The CDR3 sequence is 15 residues long. DNA of the CDR3: TGTGCCAGCAGCCGATACCGGGACAACTCTAATGAGCAGTTCTTC. This gives the protein CASSRYRDNSNEQFF. Drawing the rest from reference TRBV7-3 and TRBJ2-1, the complete variable domain is GAGVSQTPSNKVTEKGKYVELRCDPISGHTALYWYRQSLGQGPEFLIYFQGTGAADDSGLPNDRFFAVRPEGSVSTLKIQRTERGDSAVYLCASSRYRDNSNEQFFGPGTRLTVL.

The rearrangement uses TRBV6-5 and TRBJ2-7, with D perhaps being TRBD1 or TRBD2 (6 bases each). This CDR3 is built from 14 residues. CDR1 is MNHEY and CDR2 is SVGAGI in the germline V gene. V gave up 4 bases and J gave up 1 base, with 11 bases separating them. CDR3 in amino acids: CASSFTGRSYEQYF. The CDR3 DNA sequence: TGTGCCAGCAGTTTTACAGGGAGGTCCTACGAGCAGTACTTC.

DNA of the CDR3: TGCGCCACCCTGGCCGGGCCGGGCCACTATGGCTACACCTTC. Translation gives CATLAGPGHYGYTF. This chain uses TRBV5-1 with TRBJ1-2; D gene unclear. With 9 bases removed from V and 3 bases from J, the gap between germline ends came to 18 bases. From germline, CDR1 is SGHRS and CDR2 YFSETQ. The CDR3 spans 14 residues.

The chain carries TRBV27 and TRBJ2-5; D gene unclear. The germline V and J ends were trimmed by 5 bases and 9 bases, with 19 bases remaining between them. Per the germline V gene, CDR1 is MNHEY and CDR2 is SMNVEV (reference sequence). This CDR3 region has 14 residues. The CDR3, as DNA: TGTGCCAGCAGTGCCCCAATACTTGGTACGGCCCAGTACTTC. Residues: CASSAPILGTAQYF.

Of note for this clone: One junction end disagrees with the germline gene, perhaps due to a read error. The V call is TRBV2, the J call TRBJ1-4; no definite D call. CDR3 length equals 15 residues. Germline CDR1 is SNHLY and CDR2 is FYNNEI. CDR3 loop: CASIKERIEGRKLDF. CDR3 bases: TGTGCCAGCATCAAGGAACGGATCGAAGGTAGAAAACTGGATTTT.

CDR3 sequence reads: CASSSLGRSSYEQYF. In DNA form, the CDR3 reads TGTGCCAGCAGCTCCTTGGGACGGTCCTCCTACGAGCAGTACTTC. The rearrangement links TRBV7-9 to TRBJ2-7, with D possibly called TRBD1 or TRBD2 (5 bases each). The CDR3 loop spans 15 amino acids. Trimming stripped 4 bases from V and 0 bases from J, with 13 bases between. Germline V CDR1 and CDR2: SEHNR, FQNEAQ (reference sequence).

The CDR3 sequence is CAWSVLFGGPHSYEQYF. The CDR3, as DNA: TGTGCCTGGAGTGTACTATTTGGAGGGCCCCACTCCTACGAGCAGTACTTC. The V call is TRBV30, the J call TRBJ2-7, with D maybe TRBD2 (6 bases). The V gene's germline CDR1 is GTSNPN and CDR2 SVGIG (reference sequence). The CDR3 runs 17 residues. Deletions cut 0 bases from V and 0 bases from J, with 18 bases between.

This clone is a singleton in its sample. The genes are TRBV7-6 and TRBJ1-6; D uncertain. Trimming removed 4 bases at V and 10 bases at J, with 8 bases between. CDR1 and CDR2 (germline): SGHVS, FNYEAQ. This CDR3 contains 12 residues. CDR3 residues: CASSSPGSPLHF. The CDR3 bases are TGTGCCAGCAGCTCCCCTGGATCACCCCTCCACTTT.

The chain recombines TRBV4-1 with TRBJ2-4; D is unresolved. In germline, CDR1 is MGHRA, CDR2 YSYEKL. The CDR3 consists of 16 residues. Trimming stripped 0 bases from V and 0 bases from J, with 9 bases between. The DNA of the CDR3 is TGCGCCAGCAGCCAAGACCAGTGGGGAGCCAAAAACATTCAGTACTTC. This sequence encodes CASSQDQWGAKNIQYF.

Here the CDR3 DNA reads TGTGCCAGCAGCCTAGGACAGATCTATGGCTACACCTTC. Encoded protein: CASSLGQIYGYTF. V and J are TRBV5-6 and TRBJ1-2; tentative D call: TRBD1 (6 bases). CDR3 length: 13 amino acids. V gave up 4 bases and J gave up 4 bases, with 11 bases separating them. Germline CDR1 SGHDT, CDR2 YYEEEE.

A note on this clone: Other nucleotide sequences from this sample produce the same CDR3. This sequence joins TRBV7-3 and TRBJ1-5; D uncertain. Per germline, CDR1 SGHTA and CDR2 FQGTGA. V dropped 4 bases and J dropped 3 bases, with 7 bases sitting between them. CDR3 length: 13 residues. The CDR3 loop is CASSWGPNQPQHF. The CDR3 coding sequence is TGTGCCAGCAGCTGGGGTCCCAATCAGCCCCAGCATTTT.

CDR3: CASSQAPNRGVFYF. The CDR3 DNA follows: TGTGCCAGCAGCCAAGCCCCAAACAGGGGGGTCTTCTATTTT. V and J are TRBV3-1 (or the pseudogene TRBV3-2) and TRBJ1-3, with 8 bases matching TRBD1. CDR1 and CDR2 from the germline V gene are LGHDT and YNNKEL (reference sequence). CDR3 length: 14 amino acids. V lost 1 base, J lost 16 bases, and 12 bases stayed unmatched.

The rearrangement uses TRBV7-8 and TRBJ1-4; 7 bases agree with TRBD1. Per the germline V gene, CDR1 is SGHVS and CDR2 is FQNEAQ. This CDR3 is built from 14 residues. Trimming cost V 5 bases and J 7 bases; bases outside gene matches: 7. The chain's CDR3 is CASSRQGGGEKLFF. In DNA, the CDR3 is TGTGCCAGCAGCCGACAGGGAGGGGGTGAAAAACTGTTTTTT.

The chain links TRBV6-2 or TRBV6-3 to TRBJ1-5; no definite D call. V was pared by 4 bases and J by 5 bases, with 12 bases between. Germline V gene data show CDR1 as MNHEY and CDR2 as SVGEGT. This CDR3 spans 14 amino acids. The CDR3 coding sequence is TGTGCCAGCAGTTTTTGGCACGGGGATCAGCCCCAGCATTTT. Its translation: CASSFWHGDQPQHF.

This clone was counted once. This sequence joins TRBV11-2 and TRBJ2-1, with D uncertain. Germline V gene data show CDR1 as SGHAT and CDR2 as FQNNGV. The germline V and J ends were trimmed by 5 bases and 9 bases, with 11 bases remaining between them. This CDR3 is built from 12 residues. This CDR3 reads CASSVQSAEQFF. The CDR3 nucleotides are TGTGCCAGCAGCGTCCAATCCGCTGAGCAGTTCTTC.

The V gene is TRBV2, the J gene TRBJ2-7; 8 positions match TRBD1. V lost 7 bases, J lost 1 base, and 6 bases stayed unmatched. This CDR3 region has 14 residues. Germline values: CDR1 SNHLY, CDR2 FYNNEI. CDR3 region: CASNRDRSSYEQYF. CDR3 nucleotides: TGTGCCAGCAATAGGGACAGGTCATCCTACGAGCAGTACTTC.

This chain joins TRBV18 and TRBJ1-2; D ambiguous. The CDR3 length is 13 residues. V was cut by 3 bases and J by 8 bases, with 13 bases left in between. CDR1 KGHSH and CDR2 LQKENI come from the germline V gene. CDR3 nucleotides: TGTGCCAGCTCACCGGATGCGAGAGGAGGCTACACCTTC. It translates to CASSPDARGGYTF.